These T cell receptor beta chains were read from a single sample in a study of identical twins. TCRdb processed the 5' RACE reads anew with MiXCR; each CDR3 protein has one entry. The table has some 560,000 distinct CDR3 sequences, nearly 10% seen once. This sample was also put to use in a study of yellow fever vaccine responses in identical twins.

The sample taken for sequencing was PBMCs. The receptors were sampled from a woman under 30 in good health. The CDR3 runs from the conserved cysteine through the conserved F or W. A D gene is named only where the DNA matches it firmly. Size is stated for part of the rows, as once, few or many counts, or as a class when the clone is expanded.

cdr3_aa cdr3_nt v_call d_call clone_size j_call
CASGRAGQETQYF TGTGCCAGCGGGCGCGCGGGTCAAGAGACCCAGTACTTC TRBV6-6 . few TRBJ2-5
CASSLLVSPQGTEAFF TGTGCCAGCAGTTTATTAGTGTCGCCGCAGGGCACTGAAGCTTTCTTT TRBV12-3/TRBV12-4 . . TRBJ1-1
CATSRDRAADTQYF TGTGCCACCAGCAGAGACCGAGCTGCAGATACGCAGTATTTT TRBV15 . many TRBJ2-3
CASSFTVDQPQHF TGTGCCAGCAGTTTTACTGTGGATCAGCCCCAGCATTTT TRBV12-3/TRBV12-4 . many TRBJ1-5
CSVPFLAGPGNEQFF TGCAGCGTTCCCTTCCTAGCGGGACCCGGCAATGAGCAGTTCTTC TRBV29-1 TRBD2 few TRBJ2-1
CASSLLAGGVNNEQFF TGTGCCAGCAGTTTACTTGCGGGAGGGGTAAACAATGAGCAGTTCTTC TRBV27 TRBD2 many TRBJ2-1
CASSPGQGGSYSNQPQHF TGCGCCAGCAGCCCCGGACAGGGAGGGAGCTATAGCAATCAGCCTCAGCATTTT TRBV5-1 TRBD1 . TRBJ1-5
CASSLGGQGYEQYF TGTGCCAGCAGCTTAGGGGGACAGGGCTACGAGCAGTACTTC TRBV7-3 TRBD1 many TRBJ2-7
CATSTGLAGDTQYF TGTGCCACCAGCACAGGACTAGCCGGAGATACGCAGTATTTT TRBV15 TRBD2 . TRBJ2-3
CASSQLNRGGYTF TGTGCCAGCAGTCAATTAAACAGGGGAGGCTACACCTTC TRBV12-3/TRBV12-4 TRBD1 many TRBJ1-2
CASAAGGAGTSRDTQYF TGCGCCAGTGCAGCTGGGGGAGCGGGGACCTCCCGGGATACGCAGTATTTT TRBV5-1 TRBD2 many TRBJ2-3
CASSFRGTGGGETQYF TGTGCCAGCAGCTTCAGGGGGACAGGGGGCGGAGAGACCCAGTACTTC TRBV6-1 TRBD1 many TRBJ2-5
CATSDLTASTDTQYF TGTGCCACCAGTGATTTGACCGCTAGCACAGATACGCAGTATTTT TRBV24-1 . many TRBJ2-3
CSASLTATTDTQYF TGCAGTGCTAGCCTGACAGCCACCACAGATACGCAGTATTTT TRBV20-1 . few TRBJ2-3
CASTFSAITGETQYF TGTGCCAGCACGTTTTCGGCGATCACAGGAGAGACCCAGTACTTC TRBV7-6 . . TRBJ2-5
CASSPGQLGIYGYTF TGCGCCAGCAGCCCCGGACAATTAGGGATCTATGGCTACACCTTC TRBV5-1 . . TRBJ1-2
CASSWTGGAYEQYF TGTGCCAGCAGCTGGACAGGGGGCGCCTACGAGCAGTACTTC TRBV7-2 TRBD1 few TRBJ2-7
CASSLLAGLDYEQYF TGTGCCAGCAGCTTGTTGGCAGGCCTAGACTACGAGCAGTACTTC TRBV5-8 . few TRBJ2-7
CASSLFGELFF TGTGCCAGCAGTTTATTCGGGGAGCTGTTTTTT TRBV12-3/TRBV12-4 . many TRBJ2-2
CSGEGWGQETQYF TGCAGCGGGGAGGGATGGGGTCAAGAGACCCAGTACTTC TRBV29-1 TRBD2 . TRBJ2-5
CASSLGTASKKLFF TGTGCCAGCAGCCTTGGGACAGCATCTAAAAAACTGTTTTTT TRBV12-3/TRBV12-4 TRBD1 . TRBJ1-4
CATSGDSYTGELFF TGTGCCACCAGTGGAGACTCTTACACCGGGGAGCTGTTTTTT TRBV15 . few TRBJ2-2
CASSSESSGRARIDTQYF TGTGCCAGCAGCTCAGAGTCTAGCGGGAGGGCCAGGATAGATACGCAGTATTTT TRBV3-1 TRBD2 . TRBJ2-3
CASSSVSRLAGADEQYF TGCGCCAGCAGCTCCGTATCAAGACTAGCGGGGGCGGACGAGCAGTACTTC TRBV5-1 TRBD2 few TRBJ2-7
CASSPTGSTWWEQYF TGTGCCAGCAGTCCTACGGGGTCTACTTGGTGGGAGCAGTACTTC TRBV12-3/TRBV12-4 . . TRBJ2-7
CSAKSQGTIKFEKLFF TGCAGTGCTAAAAGTCAGGGAACGATTAAATTTGAAAAACTGTTTTTT TRBV20-1 . . TRBJ1-4
CASSFGRNTGELFF TGTGCCAGCAGTTTTGGCAGGAACACCGGGGAGCTGTTTTTT TRBV12-3/TRBV12-4 . many TRBJ2-2
CASSTAGTVNIEQFF TGTGCCAGCAGCACAGCGGGGACAGTAAACATTGAGCAGTTCTTC TRBV7-2 . many TRBJ2-1
CASSQGGLNTEAFF TGTGCCAGCAGCCAAGGGGGGTTGAACACTGAAGCTTTCTTT TRBV12-3/TRBV12-4 . . TRBJ1-1
CASSLALGSEYEQYF TGTGCCAGCAGCTTAGCGTTAGGATCAGAGTACGAGCAGTACTTC TRBV7-2 . . TRBJ2-7
CASRKLEKTQYF TGTGCCAGCAGGAAACTTGAGAAGACCCAGTACTTC TRBV21-1 . . TRBJ2-5
CASTLTLNGDISGNTIYF TGTGCCAGCACCCTCACCCTTAATGGGGACATCTCTGGAAACACCATATATTTT TRBV6-1 . few TRBJ1-3
CASSFVYNEQFF TGTGCCAGCAGTTTTGTCTACAATGAGCAGTTCTTC TRBV12-3/TRBV12-4 . many TRBJ2-1
CASSKTPQGLTGEQYF TGTGCCAGCAGCAAAACCCCTCAGGGTTTAACAGGCGAGCAGTACTTC TRBV3-1 . many TRBJ2-7
CAGPPRGGWTGELFF TGTGCTGGACCCCCTAGAGGGGGGTGGACCGGGGAGCTGTTTTTT TRBV12-5 . few TRBJ2-2